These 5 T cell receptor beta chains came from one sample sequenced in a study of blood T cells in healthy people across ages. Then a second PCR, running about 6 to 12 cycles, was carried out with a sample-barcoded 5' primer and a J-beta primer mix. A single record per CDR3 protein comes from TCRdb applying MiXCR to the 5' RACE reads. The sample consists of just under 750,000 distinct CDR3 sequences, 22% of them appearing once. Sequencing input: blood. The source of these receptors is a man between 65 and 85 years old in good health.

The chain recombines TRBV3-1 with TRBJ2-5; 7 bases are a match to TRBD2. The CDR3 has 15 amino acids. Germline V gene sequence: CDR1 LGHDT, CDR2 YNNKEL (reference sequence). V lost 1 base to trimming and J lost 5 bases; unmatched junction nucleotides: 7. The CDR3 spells CASSQGSGVLETQYF. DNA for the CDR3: TGTGCCAGCAGCCAAGGGAGCGGGGTGTTGGAGACCCAGTACTTC.

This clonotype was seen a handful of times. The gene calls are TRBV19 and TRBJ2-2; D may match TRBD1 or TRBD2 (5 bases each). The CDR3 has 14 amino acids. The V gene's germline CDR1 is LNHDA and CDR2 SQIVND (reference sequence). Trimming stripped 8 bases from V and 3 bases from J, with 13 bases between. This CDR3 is CASAETGHTGELFF. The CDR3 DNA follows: TGTGCCAGTGCAGAAACGGGGCACACCGGGGAGCTGTTTTTT. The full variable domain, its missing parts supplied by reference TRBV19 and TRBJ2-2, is DGGITQSPKYLFRKEGQNVTLSCEQNLNHDAMYWYRQDPGQGLRLIYYSQIVNDFQKGDIAEGYSVSREKKESFPLTVTSAQKNPTAFYLCASAETGHTGELFFGEGSRLTVL.

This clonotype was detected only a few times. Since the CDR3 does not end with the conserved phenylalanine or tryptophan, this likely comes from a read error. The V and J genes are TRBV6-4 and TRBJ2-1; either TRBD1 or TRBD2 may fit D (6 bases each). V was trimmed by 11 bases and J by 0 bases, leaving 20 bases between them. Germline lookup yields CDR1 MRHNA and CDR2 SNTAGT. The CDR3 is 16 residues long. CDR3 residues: CASRRDTGSSYNEQFS. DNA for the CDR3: TGTGCCTCTAGGAGGGACACGGGGTCCTCCTACAATGAGCAGTTCTCC.

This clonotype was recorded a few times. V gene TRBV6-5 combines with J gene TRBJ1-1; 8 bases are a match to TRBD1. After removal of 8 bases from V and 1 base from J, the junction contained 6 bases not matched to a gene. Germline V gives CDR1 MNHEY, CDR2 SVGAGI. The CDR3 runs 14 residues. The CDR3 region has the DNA TGTGCCAGCCGATGGGACAGGCGGAACACTGAAGCTTTCTTT. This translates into CASRWDRRNTEAFF.

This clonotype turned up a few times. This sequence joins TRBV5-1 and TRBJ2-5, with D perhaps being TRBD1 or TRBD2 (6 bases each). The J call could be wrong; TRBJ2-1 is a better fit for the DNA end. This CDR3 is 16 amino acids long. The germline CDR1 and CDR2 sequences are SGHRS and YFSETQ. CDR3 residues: CASSYVWAEGGTEQFF. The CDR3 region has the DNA TGCGCCAGCAGTTACGTCTGGGCGGAGGGGGGCACTGAGCAGTTCTTC.